The clone carrying this T cell receptor beta chain has just a few counts. The antigen is undetermined. This entry belongs to a study of T cell responses to AZD1222 COVID-19 vaccine. The germline V and J ends were trimmed by 6 bases and 4 bases, with 13 bases remaining between them. The germline gives CDR1 MDHEN, CDR2 SYDVKM. CDR3 length equals 14 residues. The method was immunoSEQ multiplex PCR; TCRdb's version includes in-frame clones alone and lacks a portion of them. The sample holds roughly 100,000 clones, about 88% seen once. Notes on the study in general: A mostly white British donor set with more females was recruited, and clonal diversity was possibly underestimated. Only a handful of individuals given AZD1222 were seropositive at baseline. Reports say nearly half of spike-specific TCRs go after unmutated variant regions.

The TCR was taken from an adult in good health. The starting material was peripheral blood, obtained on day 0 of AZD1222 vaccination. J is TRBJ1-5 and V is TRBV28; D possibly corresponds to TRBD1 (5 bases). DNA of the CDR3: TGTGCCAGCAGGTCCCCGGGGGGGAATCAGCCCCAGCATTTT. Protein product: CASRSPGGNQPQHF.